These 15 T cell receptor beta chains came from one sample sequenced in a study of T cell changes during pregnancy in multiple sclerosis. The method was immunoSEQ multiplex PCR; TCRdb's version includes in-frame clones alone and lacks a portion of them. The sample yields 91,000 or so clones, 92% seen once. Sequences were derived from peripheral blood, sampled after pregnancy. The receptors derive from a female donor with multiple sclerosis, enrolled in a pregnancy study.

This rearrangement joins TRBV11-2 to TRBJ1-2, with D perhaps TRBD1 (6 bases). Trimming left V 4 bases short and J 4 bases short, with 16 bases between. The CDR3 length is 15 residues. Germline V lookup: CDR1 SGHAT, CDR2 FQNNGV. This CDR3 is CASSSPLGQIYGYTF. The CDR3 bases are TGTGCCAGCAGCTCGCCCTTGGGACAAATCTATGGCTACACCTTC.

The chain couples TRBV30 to TRBJ1-6, with D possibly matching TRBD1 (6 bases). The V gene lost 8 bases and the J gene lost 8 bases, with 16 bases spanning the gap. The V gene's germline CDR1 is GTSNPN and CDR2 SVGIG (reference sequence). This CDR3 is 13 amino acids long. CDR3 residues: CAQGRQGYSPLHF. DNA of the CDR3: TGTGCCCAAGGCAGGCAGGGGTATTCACCCCTCCACTTT.

The V and J genes are TRBV5-4 and TRBJ2-7; D is unclear. This CDR3 region has 11 residues. V shed 2 bases and J shed 6 bases, with 6 bases lying between them. Germline CDR1 SGHNT, CDR2 YYREEE (reference sequence). The CDR3, as DNA: TGTGCCAGCAGCTTTGGAGCCGAGCAGTACTTC. This sequence encodes CASSFGAEQYF.

This clone appeared once. J is TRBJ2-7 and V is TRBV21-1; the D call of TRBD1 is as the table states it, not checked on the DNA. TRBV21-1 is a documented pseudogene. The CDR3 contains 15 residues. This CDR3 reads CASPPRQGIFYEQYF. The CDR3 DNA sequence: TGTGCCAGCCCACCCCGACAGGGTATCTTCTACGAGCAGTACTTC.

The chain joins TRBV18 to TRBJ1-3; no clear D. From germline, CDR1 is KGHSH and CDR2 LQKENI. The V gene lost 2 bases and the J gene lost 4 bases, with 9 bases spanning the gap. The CDR3 consists of 14 residues. For the CDR3, the DNA is TGTGCCAGCTCACCAGCGGCCGGGGGAAACACCATATATTTT. Its translation: CASSPAAGGNTIYF.

This chain uses TRBV30 with TRBJ2-3; D unresolved. Between the trimmed V and J ends, which lost 7 bases and 3 bases, there was a span of 11 bases. The CDR3 is 12 residues long. Germline V gene sequence: CDR1 GTSNPN, CDR2 SVGIG (reference sequence). Here the CDR3 DNA reads TGTGCCTTCTCTTTTTCGACAGATACGCAGTATTTT. Protein product: CAFSFSTDTQYF.

The chain couples TRBV7-9 to TRBJ1-2; the D gene is possibly TRBD1 (6 bases). The CDR3 sequence is 15 residues long. Trimming removed 3 bases from V and 4 bases from J, with 15 bases in between. Germline V gene lookup returns CDR1 SEHNR and CDR2 FQNEAQ (reference sequence). The CDR3 DNA is TGTGCCAGCAGCTTGACAAGGACAGACGTCTATGGCTACACCTTC. The encoded protein is CASSLTRTDVYGYTF.

The rearrangement links TRBV30 to TRBJ1-1, with D uncertain. The CDR3 contains 13 residues. The V end lost 0 bases, the J end lost 11 bases, and 16 bases lay between the germline ends. CDR1 is GTSNPN, CDR2 SVGIG, per germline (reference sequence). The CDR3: CAWSVIVGREAFF. In nucleotides, the CDR3 is TGTGCCTGGAGTGTAATTGTGGGCAGAGAGGCTTTCTTT.

The CDR3 region is CASGLGMGLNYGYTF. In nucleotides, the CDR3 is TGTGCCAGCGGATTGGGGATGGGGCTAAACTATGGCTACACCTTC. This chain links TRBV27 with TRBJ1-2; possible D gene TRBD1, 5 bases. CDR3 length equals 15 residues. Germline V gene lookup returns CDR1 MNHEY and CDR2 SMNVEV (reference sequence). Trimming removed 8 bases from V and 2 bases from J, with 18 bases in between.

Of note for this clone: This specimen includes other DNA sequences encoding the same CDR3. The rearrangement links TRBV20-1 to TRBJ1-1; no clear D gene. The CDR3 is 11 residues long. V gave up 3 bases and J gave up 1 base, with 3 bases separating them. The V gene's germline CDR1 is DFQATT and CDR2 SNEGSKA (reference sequence). CDR3 sequence (DNA): TGCAGTGCTAGTCGGAACACTGAAGCTTTCTTT. Protein product: CSASRNTEAFF.

This chain uses TRBV27 with TRBJ2-7; 9 bases match TRBD1. Germline V gene sequence: CDR1 MNHEY, CDR2 SMNVEV (reference sequence). The CDR3 consists of 16 residues. V shed 0 bases, J shed 3 bases, and the junction held 6 bases outside the gene matches. The CDR3 DNA reads TGTGCCAGCAGTTTATCGGGGACAGGGTACATCTACGAGCAGTACTTC. Its translation is CASSLSGTGYIYEQYF.

This chain joins TRBV6-4 and TRBJ2-1, with 12 bases fitting TRBD2. Trimming removed 2 bases from V and 8 bases from J; junction bases left unmatched: 7. Germline CDR1 and CDR2: MRHNA and SNTAGT. The CDR3 is 16 amino acids. The CDR3 is CASSDLAGGLADEQFF. CDR3 sequence (DNA): TGTGCCAGCAGTGACCTAGCGGGGGGGTTAGCCGATGAGCAGTTCTTC.

The rearrangement uses TRBV7-2 and TRBJ2-7; maybe TRBD1 (5 bases). The V gene's germline CDR1 is SGHTA and CDR2 FQGNSA. This CDR3 is built from 15 residues. V dropped 4 bases and J dropped 0 bases, with 13 bases sitting between them. CDR3 residues: CASSSPFDSSYEQYF. The CDR3 coding sequence is TGTGCCAGCAGCTCGCCCTTCGACAGCTCCTACGAGCAGTACTTC.

This chain links TRBV5-5 with TRBJ2-3, with a possible D match to TRBD2 (5 bases). Germline CDR1 SGHKS, CDR2 YYEKEE (reference sequence). The germline V and J ends were trimmed by 2 bases and 6 bases, with 7 bases remaining between them. CDR3 size: 12 residues. CDR3 nucleotides: TGTGCCAGCAGCTTTTGGAGGGATACGCAGTATTTT. Its translation: CASSFWRDTQYF. The complete variable domain, with remaining parts taken from reference TRBV5-5 and TRBJ2-3, reads DAGVTQSPTHLIKTRGQQVTLRCSPISGHKSVSWYQQVLGQGPQFIFQYYEKEERGRGNFPDRFSARQFPNYSSELNVNALLLGDSALYLCASSFWRDTQYFGPGTRLTVL.

For this clone: Other nucleotide sequences from this sample produce the same CDR3. V and J are TRBV30 and TRBJ1-1; TRBD1 aligns across 7 bases. V shed 2 bases and J 3 bases; nucleotides not matched to a gene: 3. CDR1 is GTSNPN and CDR2 is SVGIG in the germline V gene (reference sequence). This CDR3 comprises 13 residues. CDR3 loop: CAWSRQGYTEAFF. The CDR3 nucleotides are TGTGCCTGGAGTCGACAGGGATACACTGAAGCTTTCTTT.